What follows are 28 T cell receptor beta chains derived from one specimen sequenced in a study of identical twins. TCRdb re-analysed the 5' RACE reads in MiXCR, keeping a single row per CDR3 protein. The sample has approximately 500,000 distinct CDR3 sequences; over 12% are singletons. The sample also formed part of further work on yellow fever vaccine responses in identical twins.

The specimen was CD4+ T cells sorted from blood. These receptor sequences come from a woman aged 18-30 years in good health.

In nucleotides, the CDR3 is TGTGCCAGCAGTTCCAACGAGCCGGGTTTGAGTTCACCCCTCCACTTT. It translates to CASSSNEPGLSSPLHF. The chain joins TRBV6-5 to TRBJ1-6; D is ambiguous. This CDR3 is 16 amino acids long. Germline V CDR1 and CDR2: MNHEY, SVGAGI. The V and J ends lost 4 bases and 9 bases respectively, with 19 bases between them.

The rearrangement uses TRBV3-1 and TRBJ1-2; possibly TRBD1 for D (6 bases). Germline loops: CDR1 LGHDT, CDR2 YNNKEL (reference sequence). Trimming removed 1 base from V and 4 bases from J, with 10 bases in between. This CDR3 is built from 14 residues. This CDR3 reads CASSQGQALYGYTF. DNA for the CDR3: TGTGCCAGCAGCCAAGGACAGGCCCTCTATGGCTACACCTTC.

This clonotype occurred a few times. The chain has TRBV7-7 and TRBJ2-4, with 7 positions matching TRBD1. Losses at the gene ends were 5 bases for V and 0 bases for J; bases not matched to a gene: 7. Germline V CDR1 and CDR2: SSHAT, FNYEAQ (reference sequence). The CDR3 is 16 amino acids. The CDR3 region has the DNA TGTGCCAGCAGCCCATCAAGGGGGCTAGCCAAAAACATTCAGTACTTC. Amino acids: CASSPSRGLAKNIQYF. The complete variable domain, with remaining parts taken from reference TRBV7-7 and TRBJ2-4, reads GAGVSQSPRYKVTKRGQDVTLRCDPISSHATLYWYQQALGQGPEFLTYFNYEAQPDKSGLPSDRFSAERPEGSISTLTIQRTEQRDSAMYRCASSPSRGLAKNIQYFGAGTRLSVL.

This clonotype has a handful of counts. This chain links TRBV7-9 with TRBJ1-2; 8 nucleotides line up with TRBD1. Germline V gene data show CDR1 as SEHNR and CDR2 as FQNEAQ (reference sequence). J was trimmed by 6 bases and V by 1 base; bases with no gene match: 7. This CDR3 comprises 15 residues. CDR3 sequence: CASSLVGGQGNGYTF. The DNA for the CDR3 is TGTGCCAGCAGCTTAGTGGGAGGACAGGGCAATGGCTACACCTTC.

This clonotype was seen more than once but under ten times. The rearrangement joins TRBV5-1 to TRBJ2-1; possible D gene TRBD1, 5 bases. The CDR3 loop spans 16 amino acids. Germline values: CDR1 SGHRS, CDR2 YFSETQ. V lost 2 bases, J lost 8 bases, and 20 bases lay in between. The CDR3 DNA is TGCGCCAGCAGCTTCAGGACATCCCTTCGTCGCGATGAGCAGTTCTTC. This codes for CASSFRTSLRRDEQFF. Combining the CDR3 with reference TRBV5-1 and TRBJ2-1 gives the whole variable domain KAGVTQTPRYLIKTRGQQVTLSCSPISGHRSVSWYQQTPGQGLQFLFEYFSETQRNKGNFPGRFSGRQFSNSRSEMNVSTLELGDSALYLCASSFRTSLRRDEQFFGPGTRLTVL.

This clonotype was picked up a small number of times. The chain uses TRBV12-3 or TRBV12-4 and TRBJ2-3; D perhaps matches TRBD1 (6 bases). The CDR3 has 15 residues. The V and J ends lost 6 bases and 5 bases respectively, with 18 bases between them. Here the CDR3 reads CASSPELGAVDTQYF. The CDR3 DNA reads TGTGCCAGCAGCCCGGAGTTGGGGGCTGTAGATACGCAGTATTTT.

There are a few counts of this clonotype. The gene calls are TRBV4-1 and TRBJ2-1; 7 positions match TRBD2. J lost 6 bases, V lost 0 bases, and 8 bases had no gene match. CDR1 is MGHRA, CDR2 YSYEKL, per germline. The length of the CDR3 is 16 residues. DNA for the CDR3: TGCGCCAGCAGCCAAGATTTTGCGGGAGCTTTCAATGAGCAGTTCTTC. Translated, it gives CASSQDFAGAFNEQFF.

This chain uses TRBV3-1 with TRBJ1-5, with a possible D match to TRBD1 (5 bases). Germline V gene lookup returns CDR1 LGHDT and CDR2 YNNKEL (reference sequence). Trimming took 8 bases from V and 2 from J, leaving 22 bases between them. The CDR3 loop spans 17 amino acids. The CDR3 protein is CASGTASFLVGNQPQHF. In DNA form, the CDR3 reads TGTGCCAGCGGGACCGCTTCTTTTCTTGTTGGCAATCAGCCCCAGCATTTT. Using reference TRBV3-1 and TRBJ1-5 for the parts outside the CDR3, the full variable domain is DTAVSQTPKYLVTQMGNDKSIKCEQNLGHDTMYWYKQDSKKFLKIMFSYNNKELIINETVPNRFSPKSPDKAHLNLHINSLELGDSAVYFCASGTASFLVGNQPQHFGDGTRLSIL.

This clonotype was counted only a few times. The V and J genes are TRBV5-1 and TRBJ2-3, with 7 bases that match TRBD2. CDR3 length: 15 amino acids. CDR1 and CDR2 (germline): SGHRS, YFSETQ. The junction had 5 bases not matched to a gene; V was cut back by 1 base and J by 3 bases. Here the CDR3 reads CASSLRGERTDTQYF. As DNA, the CDR3 is TGCGCCAGCAGCTTGCGGGGGGAGCGAACAGATACGCAGTATTTT.

This clonotype came up a few times. The chain combines TRBV6-1 with TRBJ1-1; no firm D call. CDR3 size: 14 residues. Trimming removed 6 bases from V and 0 bases from J, with 11 bases in between. Per the germline V gene, CDR1 is MNHNS and CDR2 is SASEGT. In DNA form, the CDR3 reads TGTGCCAGCAGGGGATTGGCTTTGAACACTGAAGCTTTCTTT. Translating gives CASRGLALNTEAFF.

The CDR3 nucleotides read TGTGCCAGCAGCATCAATGAGCAGTTCTTC. It is translated as CASSINEQFF. The chain combines TRBV12-3 or TRBV12-4 with TRBJ2-1; D ambiguous. The ends were cut back, 6 bases at V and 6 bases at J, with 3 bases in the middle. The CDR3 runs 10 residues.

The rearrangement links TRBV10-1 to TRBJ2-1; possible D gene TRBD1, 5 bases. Per germline, CDR1 WNHNN and CDR2 SYGVQD (reference sequence). V dropped 6 bases and J dropped 7 bases, with 16 bases sitting between them. The CDR3 sequence is 14 residues long. The CDR3 DNA sequence: TGCGCCAGCAGGGTAGGGGTTGGTTTGAATGAGCAGTTCTTC. This gives the protein CASRVGVGLNEQFF.

This clonotype was found a few times. V gene TRBV5-5 combines with J gene TRBJ2-2; the D is unclear. Trimming took 9 bases from V and 4 from J, leaving 13 bases between them. Germline-derived CDR1 and CDR2 are SGHKS and YYEKEE (reference sequence). The CDR3 length is 13 residues. The CDR3 bases are TGTGCCACCGGGCAGGTTAGCACCGGGGAGCTGTTTTTT. Amino acid sequence: CATGQVSTGELFF.

This chain joins TRBV5-6 and TRBJ2-1; D ambiguous. The CDR3 spans 13 residues. Germline assignment: CDR1 SGHDT and CDR2 YYEEEE. The V gene lost 4 bases and the J gene lost 0 bases, with 5 bases spanning the gap. The CDR3 nucleotides read TGTGCCAGCAGCCCTGTCTCCTACAATGAGCAGTTCTTC. Its translation: CASSPVSYNEQFF.

The chain carries TRBV24-1 and TRBJ2-2; TRBD1 matches 9 bases. Germline CDR1 and CDR2: KGHDR and SFDVKD. This CDR3 has 16 residues. Trimming took 3 bases from V and 4 from J; bases not matched to a gene: 5. The DNA for the CDR3 is TGTGCCACCAGTGATCCGGGACAGGGTATCACCGGGGAGCTGTTTTTT. Translating it yields CATSDPGQGITGELFF.

This clonotype turned up a few times. The chain has TRBV7-9 and TRBJ2-1; 10 bases fit TRBD2. The germline V gene has CDR1 SEHNR and CDR2 FQNEAQ (reference sequence). Losses at the gene ends were 4 bases for V and 5 bases for J; bases not matched to a gene: 8. This CDR3 contains 16 residues. For the CDR3, the DNA is TGTGCCAGCAGCTCCCTCACTAGCGGGGCCCACAATGAGCAGTTCTTC. Protein sequence: CASSSLTSGAHNEQFF.

The chain has TRBV28 and TRBJ1-1, with D tentatively TRBD1 (6 bases). The CDR3 extends over 13 amino acids. V lost 7 bases, J lost 2 bases, and 11 bases lay in between. Germline CDR1 and CDR2: MDHEN and SYDVKM. The CDR3 DNA follows: TGTGCCAGCACCGGCAGGGGAAACACTGAAGCTTTCTTT. Its translation is CASTGRGNTEAFF.

The CDR3 DNA reads TGCGCCAGCAGCTTGTGGAGCTCTTACGATGAGCAGTTCTTC. Its translation: CASSLWSSYDEQFF. The chain joins TRBV5-1 to TRBJ2-1; D is ambiguous. The CDR3 runs 14 residues. From germline, CDR1 is SGHRS and CDR2 YFSETQ. The ends were cut back, 1 base at V and 8 bases at J, with 13 bases in the middle.

In this sample, this clonotype turned up many times. The chain has TRBV15 and TRBJ2-3; D is undetermined. The CDR3 has 16 residues. Germline V gene data show CDR1 as LNHNV and CDR2 as YYDKDF (reference sequence). V was shortened by 3 bases and J by 0 bases, with 13 bases between the two germline ends. CDR3 region: CATSRETGLSTDTQYF. In DNA form, the CDR3 reads TGTGCCACCAGCAGGGAGACGGGCCTTAGCACAGATACGCAGTATTTT.

In DNA form, the CDR3 reads TGTGCCAGCAGCGTAGCTGGGCGGCCCTCCGGGGAGCTGTTTTTT. Residues: CASSVAGRPSGELFF. This chain joins TRBV9 and TRBJ2-2; D is uncertain. This CDR3 has 15 amino acids. With 0 bases removed from V and 6 bases from J, the gap between germline ends came to 12 bases. Germline CDR1 SGDLS, CDR2 YYNGEE.

This clonotype has more than one count but fewer than ten. The chain has TRBV7-6 and TRBJ2-5; D remains unclear. Germline V gene sequence: CDR1 SGHVS, CDR2 FNYEAQ. CDR3 size: 12 residues. With 3 bases removed from V and 5 bases from J, the gap between germline ends came to 7 bases. The CDR3 here is CASSFPGETQYF. DNA for the CDR3: TGTGCCAGCAGCTTTCCTGGGGAGACCCAGTACTTC.

This clonotype showed up just a few times. This chain uses TRBV14 with TRBJ2-3; D call uncertain. V gave up 8 bases and J gave up 5 bases, with 8 bases separating them. Germline CDR1 SGHDN, CDR2 FVKESK. This CDR3 region has 11 residues. The CDR3 loop reads CASGHRDTQYF. The CDR3 DNA sequence: TGTGCCAGCGGTCATCGAGATACGCAGTATTTT.

The chain uses TRBV9 and TRBJ2-2; the match to TRBD1 covers 8 bases. CDR1 and CDR2 (germline): SGDLS, YYNGEE. The CDR3 contains 16 residues. V lost 4 bases and J lost 3; bases outside the gene matches: 8. The CDR3 DNA follows: TGTGCCAGCAGCCCTCGACAGGGGTTTGACACCGGGGAGCTGTTTTTT. Amino acids: CASSPRQGFDTGELFF.

The chain employs TRBV25-1 and TRBJ2-7; TRBD1 matches at 9 bases. There are 14 residues in the CDR3. CDR1 and CDR2 from the germline V gene are MGHDK and SYGVNS. Losses at the gene ends were 4 bases for V and 5 bases for J; bases not matched to a gene: 6. This chain's CDR3 is CASSGYRGLDEQYF. The CDR3 coding sequence is TGTGCCAGCAGTGGTTACAGGGGGCTCGACGAGCAGTACTTC.

This clonotype turned up a few times. The chain is built from TRBV2 and TRBJ2-5, with 12 nucleotides matching TRBD2. CDR3 length equals 17 residues. V was pared by 2 bases and J by 2 bases, with 6 bases of the junction left unmatched. The germline CDR1 and CDR2 sequences are SNHLY and FYNNEI. Here the CDR3 DNA reads TGTGCCAGCAGTGAAATCGGACTAGCGGGGCCTCAAGAGACCCAGTACTTC. It specifies CASSEIGLAGPQETQYF.

This clonotype was seen only a few times. This sequence joins TRBV3-1 and TRBJ2-2, with D hard to call. The CDR3 extends over 15 amino acids. Looked up from germline, CDR1 is LGHDT and CDR2 is YNNKEL (reference sequence). V shed 0 bases and J shed 7 bases, with 12 bases lying between them. The CDR3 coding sequence is TGTGCCAGCAGCCAAGATCCCCCCTCGGGCGGGGAGCTGTTTTTT. Translated, it gives CASSQDPPSGGELFF.

This clonotype occurred a few times. The genes are TRBV12-3 or TRBV12-4 and TRBJ1-4, with D unclear. The CDR3 sequence is 15 residues long. V was trimmed by 6 bases and J by 8 bases, leaving 19 bases between them. In nucleotides, the CDR3 is TGTGCCAGCAGCACGATTGGGAGGGTTTGGGAAAAACTGTTTTTT. As protein: CASSTIGRVWEKLFF.

This clonotype has a count of ten or more. The genes are TRBV5-1 and TRBJ1-4; D not resolved. CDR1 SGHRS and CDR2 YFSETQ come from the germline V gene. Trimming cost V 5 bases and J 3 bases, with 8 bases left between them. The CDR3 runs to 13 residues. CDR3 nucleotides: TGCGCCAGCAGAACTGCACCTAATGAAAAACTGTTTTTT. Its protein is CASRTAPNEKLFF.